This is a list of T cell receptor beta chains from one sample in a study of T cell responses to AZD1222 COVID-19 vaccine. Assay used: immunoSEQ multiplex PCR; TCRdb lists only in-frame clones, some missing. This repertoire shows 150,000 or so clones, around 88% found once; its top ten account for 3% to 4%. Source: peripheral blood, taken on day 0 of MenACWY control vaccination. These receptors were collected from an adult in good health. Both conserved end residues are part of each CDR3. A D gene is named only where the DNA matches it firmly. Not all rows give a size; the values are once, few, many and, for expanded clones, a class.

CDR3aa: CASSQGGGTYEQYF
CDR3nt: TGCGCCAGCAGCCAAGGGGGCGGTACCTACGAGCAGTACTTC
j_gene: TRBJ2-7
v_gene: TRBV4-1
d_gene: .
len: 14
abundance: .

CDR3aa: CASSVNSGNEKLFF
CDR3nt: TGTGCCAGCAGTGTCAATTCGGGCAATGAAAAACTGTTTTTT
j_gene: TRBJ1-4
v_gene: TRBV6-4
d_gene: .
len: 14
abundance: .

CDR3aa: CASSQARVGKLFF
CDR3nt: TGCGCCAGCAGCCAAGCCCGGGTGGGAAAACTGTTTTTT
j_gene: TRBJ1-4
v_gene: TRBV4-1
d_gene: .
len: 13
abundance: .

CDR3aa: CASSLTGGSGAYGYTF
CDR3nt: TGTGCCAGCAGCTTGACCGGGGGATCCGGGGCCTATGGCTACACCTTC
j_gene: TRBJ1-2
v_gene: TRBV7-9
d_gene: .
len: 16
abundance: .

CDR3aa: CASRLDTEAFF
CDR3nt: TGTGCCAGTAGGTTGGACACTGAAGCTTTCTTT
j_gene: TRBJ1-1
v_gene: TRBV19
d_gene: .
len: 11
abundance: few

CDR3aa: CASSPTASGGNTIYF
CDR3nt: TGTGCCAGCAGCCCGACAGCATCAGGGGGAAACACCATATATTTT
j_gene: TRBJ1-3
v_gene: TRBV9
d_gene: .
len: 15
abundance: .

CDR3aa: CASSFSTLGSTEAFF
CDR3nt: TGTGCCAGCAGTTTCTCAACCTTAGGGAGCACTGAAGCTTTCTTT
j_gene: TRBJ1-1
v_gene: TRBV27
d_gene: .
len: 15
abundance: .

CDR3aa: CASRSARDSFFRYSGNTIYF
CDR3nt: TGTGCCAGCAGATCTGCCCGGGACAGTTTCTTTCGTTACTCTGGAAACACCATATATTTT
j_gene: TRBJ1-3
v_gene: TRBV28
d_gene: TRBD1
len: 20
abundance: few

CDR3aa: CASTSDGRANTEAFF
CDR3nt: TGTGCCAGCACCTCGGATGGGCGAGCGAACACTGAAGCTTTCTTT
j_gene: TRBJ1-1
v_gene: TRBV5-6
d_gene: .
len: 15
abundance: .

CDR3aa: CATSEPALAGYTDTQYF
CDR3nt: TGTGCCACCAGTGAACCCGCCCTAGCGGGCTACACAGATACGCAGTATTTT
j_gene: TRBJ2-3
v_gene: TRBV24-1
d_gene: TRBD2
len: 17
abundance: .

CDR3aa: CASSQDARTGAETQYF
CDR3nt: TGCGCCAGCAGCCAAGACGCCCGGACGGGTGCGGAGACCCAGTACTTC
j_gene: TRBJ2-5
v_gene: TRBV4-1
d_gene: .
len: 16
abundance: .

CDR3aa: CASGIGTSVHEQYF
CDR3nt: TGTGCTAGTGGTATCGGGACTAGCGTACACGAGCAGTACTTC
j_gene: TRBJ2-7
v_gene: TRBV12-5
d_gene: TRBD2
len: 14
abundance: .

CDR3aa: CASSLTLFHEQYF
CDR3nt: TGTGCCAGCAGCTTAACACTGTTCCACGAGCAGTACTTC
j_gene: TRBJ2-7
v_gene: TRBV7-2
d_gene: .
len: 13
abundance: .

CDR3aa: CASSDERSPSTDTQYF
CDR3nt: TGTGCCAGCAGTGACGAGAGATCTCCTAGCACAGATACGCAGTATTTT
j_gene: TRBJ2-3
v_gene: TRBV6-4
d_gene: .
len: 16
abundance: .

CDR3aa: CASRLDSNNEQFF
CDR3nt: TGTGCCAGCAGACTAGACAGTAACAATGAGCAGTTCTTC
j_gene: TRBJ2-1
v_gene: TRBV12-3/TRBV12-4
d_gene: .
len: 13
abundance: .

CDR3aa: CASSVEQGGNLETQYF
CDR3nt: TGTGCCAGCAGCGTAGAACAAGGGGGGAACTTAGAGACCCAGTACTTC
j_gene: TRBJ2-5
v_gene: TRBV9
d_gene: .
len: 16
abundance: .

CDR3aa: CSAYSDTQYF
CDR3nt: TGCAGTGCTTACTCAGATACGCAGTATTTT
j_gene: TRBJ2-3
v_gene: TRBV20-1
d_gene: .
len: 10
abundance: .